This entry lists 10 T cell receptor beta chains sequenced from one sample in a study of graft-versus-host responses after intestinal transplantation. These receptors have no identified antigens. TCRdb keeps only in-frame clones here, not all; method: immunoSEQ multiplex PCR. The table has under 95,000 clones, roughly 85% seen once; the top ten hold approximately 0.84%. This sample comprised unstimulated CD4+ T cells sorted from spleen or lymph node cells, obtained before intestinal transplant. These receptors all come from a human donor who received an intestinal transplant.

This rearrangement joins TRBV15 to TRBJ2-5, with TRBD2 matching over 11 bases. Germline V gives CDR1 LNHNV, CDR2 YYDKDF (reference sequence). Germline trimming cut 4 bases from V and 3 bases from J; bases unmatched to any gene: 4. The CDR3 covers 15 residues. CDR3 sequence: CATSISGLAEETQYF. The CDR3 DNA is TGTGCCACCAGCATATCGGGACTAGCGGAAGAGACCCAGTACTTC.

The chain combines TRBV18 with TRBJ2-7; 9 bases are shared with TRBD1. The CDR3 contains 16 residues. Germline V gives CDR1 KGHSH, CDR2 LQKENI. V gave up 3 bases and J gave up 4 bases; unmatched junction bases: 10. CDR3 protein: CASSPGPGQGWYEQYF. The DNA of the CDR3 is TGTGCCAGCTCACCCGGCCCGGGACAGGGTTGGTACGAGCAGTACTTC.

CDR3 DNA: TGTGCCAGCAGCGGCACAGGATTTAACTATGGCTACACCTTC. This encodes CASSGTGFNYGYTF. The rearrangement links TRBV6-6 to TRBJ1-2; possible D gene TRBD1, 5 bases. The CDR3 is 14 residues long. V lost 6 bases, J lost 1 base, and 12 bases lay in between. Germline loops: CDR1 MNHNY, CDR2 SVGAGI (reference sequence).

J is TRBJ2-4 and V is TRBV4-2; 11 nucleotides match TRBD2. Germline V lookup: CDR1 LGHNA, CDR2 YNFKEQ. With 2 bases clipped from V and 5 bases from J, the junction kept 2 bases outside the gene matches. The CDR3 length is 15 residues. The CDR3 loop reads CASSQQLAGENIQYF. Here the CDR3 DNA reads TGTGCCAGCAGCCAACAACTAGCGGGGGAAAACATTCAGTACTTC.

This chain connects TRBV29-1 to TRBJ1-2, with no clear D. Germline CDR1 SQVTM, CDR2 ANQGSEA. V lost 3 bases, J lost 0 bases, and 5 bases lay in between. The CDR3 contains 12 residues. The CDR3 DNA reads TGCAGCGTTGAGGGCACTAACTATGGCTACACCTTC. Translated, it gives CSVEGTNYGYTF.

This clone was seen only a few times. This chain's CDR3 is CASRTGGLLYNSPLHF. CDR3 nucleotides: TGTGCCAGCAGGACAGGGGGCCTTCTCTATAATTCACCCCTCCACTTT. The rearrangement joins TRBV13 to TRBJ1-6; TRBD1 matches 10 bases. There are 16 residues in the CDR3. Germline trimming cut 6 bases from V and 3 bases from J; bases unmatched to any gene: 5. Germline V gene data show CDR1 as PRHDT and CDR2 as FYEKMQ (reference sequence).

This sequence joins TRBV5-1 and TRBJ1-2; TRBD1 matches 8 bases. This CDR3 spans 15 amino acids. After removal of 4 bases from V and 6 bases from J, the junction contained 11 bases not matched to a gene. Germline V gene data show CDR1 as SGHRS and CDR2 as YFSETQ. The CDR3 DNA reads TGCGCCAGCAGCCGCTACGGACAGGGAATAGATGGCTACACCTTC. This encodes CASSRYGQGIDGYTF. The full variable domain, rest sourced from reference TRBV5-1 and TRBJ1-2, is KAGVTQTPRYLIKTRGQQVTLSCSPISGHRSVSWYQQTPGQGLQFLFEYFSETQRNKGNFPGRFSGRQFSNSRSEMNVSTLELGDSALYLCASSRYGQGIDGYTFGSGTRLTVV.

This clone occurred a few times. The J gene is TRBJ2-4, the V gene TRBV5-6; the D gene is possibly TRBD1 (5 bases). Germline CDR1 SGHDT, CDR2 YYEEEE. This CDR3 has 13 residues. V lost 1 base and J 5 bases, leaving 7 bases between the germline ends. The CDR3 loop is CASSLTGENIQYF. In DNA, the CDR3 is TGTGCCAGCAGCTTGACAGGTGAAAACATTCAGTACTTC.

The V gene is TRBV15, the J gene TRBJ2-3; possible D gene TRBD2, 6 bases. V was shortened by 1 base and J by 8 bases, with 19 bases between the two germline ends. The germline gives CDR1 LNHNV, CDR2 YYDKDF (reference sequence). This CDR3 spans 16 amino acids. The DNA for the CDR3 is TGTGCCACCAGCAGAGGGAGGGTGGCGTTACCCGGTACGCAGTATTTT. Amino acid sequence: CATSRGRVALPGTQYF.

This chain joins TRBV2 and TRBJ2-2; tentatively, D is TRBD1 (5 bases). Germline CDR1 is SNHLY and CDR2 is FYNNEI. Trimming took 4 bases from V and 2 from J, leaving 11 bases between them. This CDR3 is 15 amino acids long. CDR3 coding DNA: TGTGCCAGCAGTGCAACCGACAGTAACACCGGGGAGCTGTTTTTT. Its protein product is CASSATDSNTGELFF.